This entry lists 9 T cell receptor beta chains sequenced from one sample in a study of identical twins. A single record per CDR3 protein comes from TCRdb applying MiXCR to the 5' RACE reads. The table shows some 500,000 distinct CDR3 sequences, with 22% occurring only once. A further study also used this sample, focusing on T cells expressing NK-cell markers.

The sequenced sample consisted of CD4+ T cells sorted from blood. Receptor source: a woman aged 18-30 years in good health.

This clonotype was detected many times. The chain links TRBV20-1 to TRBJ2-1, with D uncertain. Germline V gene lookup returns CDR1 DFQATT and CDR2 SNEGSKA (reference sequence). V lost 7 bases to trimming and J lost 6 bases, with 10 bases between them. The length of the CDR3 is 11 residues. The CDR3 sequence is CSVPRANEQFF. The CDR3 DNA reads TGCAGTGTCCCAAGGGCCAATGAGCAGTTCTTC.

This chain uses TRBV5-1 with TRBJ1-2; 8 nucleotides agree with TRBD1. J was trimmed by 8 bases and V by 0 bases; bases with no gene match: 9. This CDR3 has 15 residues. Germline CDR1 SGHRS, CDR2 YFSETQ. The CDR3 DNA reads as TGCGCCAGCAGCTTGGAAGCGACAGGGGTTTCGGGCTACACCTTC. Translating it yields CASSLEATGVSGYTF.

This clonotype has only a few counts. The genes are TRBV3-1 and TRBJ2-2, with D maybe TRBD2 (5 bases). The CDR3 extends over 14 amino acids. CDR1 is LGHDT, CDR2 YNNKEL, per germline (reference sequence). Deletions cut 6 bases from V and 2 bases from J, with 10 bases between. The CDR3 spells CASSVLVNTGELFF. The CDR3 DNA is TGTGCCAGCAGTGTACTAGTAAACACCGGGGAGCTGTTTTTT.

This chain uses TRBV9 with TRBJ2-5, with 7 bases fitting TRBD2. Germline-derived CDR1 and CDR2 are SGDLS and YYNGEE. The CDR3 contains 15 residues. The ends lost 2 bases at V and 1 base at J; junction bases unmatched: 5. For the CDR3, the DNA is TGTGCCAGCAGCGTGAGCGGGGCCCTCCAAGAGACCCAGTACTTC. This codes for CASSVSGALQETQYF. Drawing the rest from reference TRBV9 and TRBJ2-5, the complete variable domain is DSGVTQTPKHLITATGQRVTLRCSPRSGDLSVYWYQQSLDQGLQFLIQYYNGEERAKGNILERFSAQQFPDLHSELNLSSLELGDSALYFCASSVSGALQETQYFGPGTRLLVL.

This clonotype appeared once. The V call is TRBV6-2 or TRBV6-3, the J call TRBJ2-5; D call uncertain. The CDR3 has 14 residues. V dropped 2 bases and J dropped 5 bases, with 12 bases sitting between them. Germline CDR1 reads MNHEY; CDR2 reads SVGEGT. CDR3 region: CASSYPGNWETQYF. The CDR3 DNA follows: TGTGCCAGCAGTTACCCCGGTAATTGGGAGACCCAGTACTTC.

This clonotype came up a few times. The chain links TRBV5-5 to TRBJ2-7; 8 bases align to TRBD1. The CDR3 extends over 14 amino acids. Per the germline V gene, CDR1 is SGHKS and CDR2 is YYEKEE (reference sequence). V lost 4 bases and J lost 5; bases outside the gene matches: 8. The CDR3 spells CASSADRGRHEQYF. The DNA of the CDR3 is TGTGCCAGCAGCGCAGACAGGGGTCGCCACGAGCAGTACTTC. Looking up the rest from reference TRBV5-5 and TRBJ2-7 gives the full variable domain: DAGVTQSPTHLIKTRGQQVTLRCSPISGHKSVSWYQQVLGQGPQFIFQYYEKEERGRGNFPDRFSARQFPNYSSELNVNALLLGDSALYLCASSADRGRHEQYFGPGTRLTVT.

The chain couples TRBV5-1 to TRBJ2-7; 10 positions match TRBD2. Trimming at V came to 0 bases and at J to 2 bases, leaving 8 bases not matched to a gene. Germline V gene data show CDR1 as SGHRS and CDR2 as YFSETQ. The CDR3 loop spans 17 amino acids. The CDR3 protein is CASSLAPLAGRPYEQYF. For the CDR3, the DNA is TGCGCCAGCAGCTTGGCCCCACTAGCGGGAAGACCCTACGAGCAGTACTTC.

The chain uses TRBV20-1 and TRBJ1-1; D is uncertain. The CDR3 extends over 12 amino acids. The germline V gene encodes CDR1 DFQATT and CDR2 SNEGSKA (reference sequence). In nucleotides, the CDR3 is TGCAGGGCCTATAAGGTGAACACTGAAGCTTTCTTT. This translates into CRAYKVNTEAFF.

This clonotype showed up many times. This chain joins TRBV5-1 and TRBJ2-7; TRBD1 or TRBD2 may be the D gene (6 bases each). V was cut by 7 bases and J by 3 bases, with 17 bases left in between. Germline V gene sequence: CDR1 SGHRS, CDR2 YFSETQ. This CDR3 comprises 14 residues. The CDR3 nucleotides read TGCGCCAGCCAGCCTATGGGGGGACACTACGAGCAGTACTTC. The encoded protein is CASQPMGGHYEQYF.